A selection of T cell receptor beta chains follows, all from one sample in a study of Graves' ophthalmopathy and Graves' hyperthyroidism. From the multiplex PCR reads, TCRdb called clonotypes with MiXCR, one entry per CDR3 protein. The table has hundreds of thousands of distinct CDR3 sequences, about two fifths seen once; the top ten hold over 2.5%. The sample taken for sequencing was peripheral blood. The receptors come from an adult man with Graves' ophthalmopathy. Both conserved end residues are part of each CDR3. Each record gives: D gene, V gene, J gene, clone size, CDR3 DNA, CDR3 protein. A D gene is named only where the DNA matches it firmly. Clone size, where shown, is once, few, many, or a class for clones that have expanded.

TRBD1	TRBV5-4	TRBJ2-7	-	TGTGCCAGCGGCAACCGGGACAGGGGGCACTACGAGCAGTACTTC	CASGNRDRGHYEQYF
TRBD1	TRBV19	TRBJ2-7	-	TGTGCCAGTAGTCCCGGGACAGTTACCGGCGAGCAGTACTTC	CASSPGTVTGEQYF
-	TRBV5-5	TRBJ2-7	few	TGCGCCAGCAGCCAAGATCCTGTGGGCAGGGCCGAGCAGTACTTC	CASSQDPVGRAEQYF
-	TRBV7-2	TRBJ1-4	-	TGTGCCTGGAGTGTGCGGGACCGCGCCCGTGAAAAACTGTTTTTT	CAWSVRDRAREKLFF
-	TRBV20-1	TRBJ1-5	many	TGCAGTGCTTTGGTGCTCAAGGAGGGCAATCAGCCCCAGCATTTT	CSALVLKEGNQPQHF
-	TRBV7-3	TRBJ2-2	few	TGTGCCAGCAGCTTAAACGGGGCGAACACCGGGGAGCTGTTTTTT	CASSLNGANTGELFF
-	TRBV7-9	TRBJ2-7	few	TGTGCCAGCAGTTCAGGGAGGTCCTGGGGAGAGCAGTACTTC	CASSSGRSWGEQYF
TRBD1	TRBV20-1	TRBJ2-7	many	TGCAGTGCTCGCCGGGACAGGGCTTCCTACGAGCAGTACTTC	CSARRDRASYEQYF
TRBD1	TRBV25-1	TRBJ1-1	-	TGTGCCCATAATTGGGGAGGGGGCAGACACACTGAAGCTTTCTTT	CAHNWGGGRHTEAFF
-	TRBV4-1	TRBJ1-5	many	TGCGCCAGCAGCCAGGGACCCGGAGGGTATCAGCCCCAGCATTTT	CASSQGPGGYQPQHF
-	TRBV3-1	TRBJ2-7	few	TGTGCCAGCAGCCAAGGGACAGCCATCTACGAGCAGTACTTC	CASSQGTAIYEQYF
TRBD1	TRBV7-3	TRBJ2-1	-	TGTGCCAGCAGCCCGGCCGGGACAGGGATTTACAATGAGCAGTTCTTC	CASSPAGTGIYNEQFF
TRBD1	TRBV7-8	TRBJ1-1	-	TGTGCCAGCAGTTTAGAAGGGACAGATTCTCGCACTGAAGCTTTCTTT	CASSLEGTDSRTEAFF